In its sample, the clone carrying this TCR beta chain was seen once. The sample is drawn from a study of blood T cell repertoires in COVID-19. Across the study: COVID-19 samples, acute and convalescent, were from the United States, Italy and Spain.

Produced via immunoSEQ multiplex PCR; TCRdb's table is partial and in-frame only. Among just over 350,000 clones listed, approximately 84% were seen once. V lost 3 bases, J lost 4 bases, and 13 bases lay in between. CDR1 and CDR2 (germline): SNHLY, FYNNEI. The CDR3 covers 15 residues. This clonotype was sampled from a woman in her 30s who had recovered from COVID-19. The chain has TRBV2 and TRBJ2-1, with D hard to call. The sequencing input was PBMCs or T cells enriched from blood (not recorded which). Here the CDR3 reads CASSDSGGLYNEQFF. The CDR3 nucleotides read TGTGCCAGCAGTGACTCAGGTGGCCTGTACAATGAGCAGTTCTTC.